This T cell receptor beta chain was profiled in a study of T cell changes during pregnancy in multiple sclerosis. The CDR3 totals 16 residues. Germline values: CDR1 SGHTA, CDR2 FQGTGA. Between the trimmed V and J ends, which lost 5 bases and 5 bases, there was a span of 21 bases. Profiling relied on immunoSEQ multiplex PCR, and the TCRdb table lists in-frame clones only, not all of them. The top ten hold 0.45% to 0.65% of the sample, which has under 60,000 clones, 80% to 95% seen once. The sequence was collected from a female donor with multiple sclerosis, enrolled in a pregnancy study. The chain is built from TRBV7-3 and TRBJ2-5; the D gene is possibly TRBD2 (7 bases). The source material was CD4+ T cells from peripheral blood mononuclear cells, sampled after pregnancy. The CDR3: CASSPSGGAVRETQYF. The CDR3 region has the DNA TGTGCCAGCAGCCCAAGTGGGGGGGCAGTACGGGAGACCCAGTACTTC.